This is a list of T cell receptor beta chains from one sample in a study of T cells in Graves' hyperthyroidism and ophthalmopathy. A single record per CDR3 protein comes from TCRdb applying MiXCR to the multiplex PCR reads. The sample shows around 530,000 distinct CDR3 sequences, approximately 17% of them seen only once. Sequencing was performed on blood. Receptors originate from a woman under 30 with Graves' ophthalmopathy. CDR3s include the opening cysteine and the closing phenylalanine or tryptophan. A D gene is named only where the DNA matches it firmly. A row's size may be missing; if present it is once, few, many or a size class.

j_gene	abundance	d_gene	v_gene	CDR3nt	CDR3aa
TRBJ2-1	many	.	TRBV11-2	TGTGCCAGCAGCGCAGGCCCTGGGAGCGACAATGAGCAGTTCTTC	CASSAGPGSDNEQFF
TRBJ2-3	many	TRBD2	TRBV30	TGTGCCTGGAGTTTCTGGCGGGGGGGCTTGGATACGCAGTATTTT	CAWSFWRGGLDTQYF
TRBJ2-1	many	.	TRBV2	TGTGCCAGCAGTGAACGACCCCTCTACAATGAGCAGTTCTTC	CASSERPLYNEQFF
TRBJ2-7	many	TRBD1	TRBV27	TGTGCCAGCAGTTCATTGGACAGGGCGAGCTCCTACGAGCAGTACTTC	CASSSLDRASSYEQYF
TRBJ1-5	.	.	TRBV28	TGTGCCAGCAGCGGGGGGAGCTGGGACAATCAGCCCCAGCATTTT	CASSGGSWDNQPQHF
TRBJ2-5	many	TRBD2	TRBV13	TGTGCCAGCAGCTCAGGGACTAGCGGGACCTTTCAAGAGACCCAGTACTTC	CASSSGTSGTFQETQYF
TRBJ2-2	few	.	TRBV7-2	TGTGCCAGCAGCGTACCAGTCGGGGATTCGAACACCGGGGAGCTGTTTTTT	CASSVPVGDSNTGELFF
TRBJ2-7	many	.	TRBV2	TGTGCCAGCGGAGGACAGTCCTACGAGCAGTACTTC	CASGGQSYEQYF
TRBJ1-4	many	.	TRBV27	TGTGCCAGCAGTTCCTACGGACCCGAAAAACTGTTTTTT	CASSSYGPEKLFF
TRBJ2-7	many	.	TRBV4-1	TGCGCCAGCAGCCAACCAGGGGTTGTTTACGAGCAGTACTTC	CASSQPGVVYEQYF
TRBJ1-1	many	.	TRBV20-1	TGCAGTGCTAGTCACTTCGACGAGACTGAAGCTTTCTTT	CSASHFDETEAFF
TRBJ2-5	many	.	TRBV12-3/TRBV12-4	TGTGCCAGCAGTATCACAGGGCGTAAAGAGACCCAGTACTTC	CASSITGRKETQYF
TRBJ2-5	once	.	TRBV11-2	TGTGCCAGCCGCCAAGATCTGAGCGGAGCAGAGACCCAGTACTTC	CASRQDLSGAETQYF
TRBJ1-1	.	.	TRBV7-9	TGTGCCAGCAGCCCGCGACTAGGGTCGGACACTGAAGCTTTCTTT	CASSPRLGSDTEAFF
TRBJ2-7	many	.	TRBV28	TGTGCCAGCAGAGTGCCGGGAGCGAACGAGCAGTACTTC	CASRVPGANEQYF
TRBJ2-4	.	.	TRBV5-1	TGCGCCAGCAGCCCACGACAGAGATTAGCCAAAAACATTCAGTACTTC	CASSPRQRLAKNIQYF
TRBJ2-6	few	.	TRBV5-1	TGCGCCAGCAGCTTGAATAGCGCAGGTGTTGGGGCCAACGTCCTGACTTTC	CASSLNSAGVGANVLTF
TRBJ2-1	.	TRBD2	TRBV12-3/TRBV12-4	TGTGCCAGCAGTTTCACCCGGACTAGCGGCAATGAGCAGTTCTTC	CASSFTRTSGNEQFF
TRBJ2-7	.	TRBD2	TRBV7-2	TGTGCCAGCAGTCTACCGCTAGCGGGGGCCCTTACCTACGAGCAGTACTTC	CASSLPLAGALTYEQYF